The rows below give T cell receptor beta chains drawn from one sample of a study of identifying expanded T cells in peripheral blood. This table comes from immunoSEQ multiplex PCR, and its TCRdb copy is limited to in-frame clones, with some not included. Of 80,000 to 95,000 clones listed, approximately 88% were seen once; the top ten hold 4%. Sequenced material: blood. Source of these receptors: a person aged 18-69 years in good health. Each CDR3 is given without its conserved first and last residue. Clone size appears in some rows only: once, few, many, or a class for an expanded clone.

ASSDSSGAGTLF	.	TRBV6-4	TRBJ2-1
ASSKTSGSSDEQY	.	TRBV6-4	TRBJ2-7
ASSSGRQTNEKLF	once	TRBV5-5	TRBJ1-4
ASSQELTGGRGYGYT	.	TRBV4-2	TRBJ1-2
AWDMGAYNEQF	.	TRBV30	TRBJ2-1
ASSPRPSGTDTQY	few	TRBV27	TRBJ2-3
ASSLGALAATDTQY	.	TRBV5-6	TRBJ2-3
ASRLGLAGVNEQF	.	TRBV5-1	TRBJ2-1
AWSVGTSGSEQY	.	TRBV30	TRBJ2-7
ASGDSRFYNEQF	once	TRBV9	TRBJ2-1
ASSPQGQENQPQH	.	TRBV19	TRBJ1-5
ASSPITLTGTGVNQPQH	.	TRBV18	TRBJ1-5
ASSPSGLETQY	.	TRBV18	TRBJ2-5
ASSGLQGTKNIQY	.	TRBV7-8	TRBJ2-4
ASSYSQASSGNTIY	.	TRBV6-5	TRBJ1-3
ASSYPGTGELF	once	TRBV6-6	TRBJ2-2
ASSLKAYSNQPQH	.	TRBV6-5	TRBJ1-5
ASSVEAGNSPLH	few	TRBV9	TRBJ1-6
ASSSSGQGQETQY	once	TRBV5-1	TRBJ2-5
ASSPTLAGGRTGELF	.	TRBV5-1	TRBJ2-2
ATRTSRGGNEQF	.	TRBV15	TRBJ2-1
ASRTSGGVYEQY	.	TRBV5-1	TRBJ2-7
ASSAGRRAF	.	TRBV28	TRBJ1-1
ASSDELAGSTDTQY	.	TRBV25-1	TRBJ2-3
ASSSRGGTSGSEEQF	once	TRBV11-3	TRBJ2-1
ASSLAKSRGGTDTQY	.	TRBV7-2	TRBJ2-3
ASSPVRDQETQY	.	TRBV7-9	TRBJ2-5
ASSAGAYEQY	.	TRBV6-6	TRBJ2-7
ASSSAGTGGPGELF	once	TRBV27	TRBJ2-2
ASSQVLTSRDEQF	.	TRBV4-1	TRBJ2-1
ASSVGAKNIQY	once	TRBV2	TRBJ2-4
ASSLAATSGSVGELF	.	TRBV5-8	TRBJ2-2
ASSPGDTDTQY	.	TRBV6-4	TRBJ2-3
ASSYDRGGPYEQY	.	TRBV6-4	TRBJ2-7
ARTRAGARNYGYT	once	TRBV30	TRBJ1-2
ASSFAHGTNEQY	.	TRBV7-9	TRBJ2-7
ASRSGGMNTEAF	once	TRBV5-1	TRBJ1-1
ASSQEPAGAYEQY	.	TRBV4-2	TRBJ2-7
ASSYFSLGKPDGYT	.	TRBV6-5	TRBJ1-2
ATSRVETYEQY	.	TRBV15	TRBJ2-7
AISGQGRSGSEAF	.	TRBV10-3	TRBJ1-1
ASNHGTGNSPLH	few	TRBV19	TRBJ1-6
VRSGGGTEGLGYT	few	TRBV7-5	TRBJ1-2
ATSRDLAVKTQY	.	TRBV15	TRBJ2-5
ASSFGGLGNEQF	few	TRBV7-2	TRBJ2-1
ASTPRDKKNTGELF	.	TRBV19	TRBJ2-2
ATLAFLGLNSNQPQH	.	TRBV28	TRBJ1-5
ASSQVGGSDRKTQY	.	TRBV14	TRBJ2-5
ASSPRFASQGVGQF	.	TRBV18	TRBJ2-1
ASSDSRQGDTGELF	.	TRBV6-4	TRBJ2-2